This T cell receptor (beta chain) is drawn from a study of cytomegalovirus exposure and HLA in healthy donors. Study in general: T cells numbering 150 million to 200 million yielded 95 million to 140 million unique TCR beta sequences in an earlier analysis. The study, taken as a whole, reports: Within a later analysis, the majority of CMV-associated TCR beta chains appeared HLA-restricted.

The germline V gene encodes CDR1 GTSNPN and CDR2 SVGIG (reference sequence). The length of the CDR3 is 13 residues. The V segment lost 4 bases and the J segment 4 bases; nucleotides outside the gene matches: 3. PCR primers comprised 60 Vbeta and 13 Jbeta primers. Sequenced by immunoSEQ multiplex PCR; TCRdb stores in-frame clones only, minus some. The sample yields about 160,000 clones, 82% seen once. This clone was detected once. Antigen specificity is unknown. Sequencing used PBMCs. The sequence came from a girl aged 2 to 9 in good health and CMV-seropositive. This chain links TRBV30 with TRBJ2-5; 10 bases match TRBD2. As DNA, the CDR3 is TGTGCCTGGAAGGGACTAGCGAGAGAGACCCAGTACTTC. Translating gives CAWKGLARETQYF.